These T cell receptor beta chains were read from a single sample in a study of Ad26.COV2.S vaccination and SARS-CoV-2 variants. Measured with immunoSEQ multiplex PCR; TCRdb has only the in-frame clones, and not every one. The repertoire holds hundreds of thousands of clones, with about 88% as singletons. The sequences come from peripheral blood, collected in a trial of Ad26.COV2.S vaccine versus placebo. Receptors were obtained from a person aged 18 to 65 who received the Ad26.COV2.S COVID-19 vaccine or a placebo. The CDR3 runs from the conserved cysteine through the conserved F or W. Fields, in order: J gene, V gene, clone size, D gene, CDR3 protein, CDR3 DNA. D genes are given only for firm matches. A row's size may be missing; if present it is once, few, many or a size class.

>TRBJ2-5|TRBV7-9|once|.
CASSLVTETQYF
TGTGCCAGCAGCTTAGTAACGGAGACCCAGTACTTC
>TRBJ2-3|TRBV4-3|.|.
CASSPSATTSTDTQYF
TGCGCCAGCAGCCCCAGTGCTACCACTAGCACAGATACGCAGTATTTT
>TRBJ1-2|TRBV6-5|.|TRBD1
CATGQGYYGYTF
TGTGCCACCGGACAGGGGTACTATGGCTACACCTTC
>TRBJ1-2|TRBV19|.|.
CASSDHTRNYGYTF
TGTGCCAGTAGCGACCATACCCGGAACTATGGCTACACCTTC
>TRBJ1-6|TRBV30|few|TRBD1
CAWSEGQGNSPLHF
TGTGCCTGGAGTGAGGGACAGGGGAATTCACCCCTCCACTTT
>TRBJ2-1|TRBV28|.|.
CASSVPAVHNEQFF
TGTGCCAGCAGTGTCCCAGCGGTCCACAATGAGCAGTTCTTC
>TRBJ2-1|TRBV4-2|.|TRBD2
CASSQASGLAGGGAYNEQFF
TGTGCCAGCAGCCAGGCCTCGGGACTAGCGGGAGGAGGCGCCTACAATGAGCAGTTCTTC
>TRBJ2-7|TRBV19|.|.
CASSILADSYEQYF
TGTGCCAGTAGTATACTAGCAGACTCCTACGAGCAGTACTTC
>TRBJ1-2|TRBV6-2/TRBV6-3|.|.
CASSYVAQPYGYTF
TGTGCCAGCAGTTACGTCGCACAGCCATATGGCTACACCTTC
>TRBJ1-3|TRBV30|.|.
CAWIYYATIYF
TGTGCCTGGATTTACTACGCCACCATATATTTT
>TRBJ1-2|TRBV9|.|.
CASSVTGFGYTF
TGTGCCAGCAGCGTCACAGGGTTTGGCTACACCTTC
>TRBJ1-2|TRBV7-2|.|.
CASSLDALGGKAGGYTF
TGTGCCAGCAGCTTAGATGCCCTGGGCGGTAAGGCTGGTGGCTACACCTTC
>TRBJ1-4|TRBV9|.|.
CASSAGATKEKLFF
TGTGCCAGCAGCGCAGGAGCCACCAAGGAAAAACTGTTTTTT
>TRBJ2-3|TRBV27|.|.
CASLGWREPDTQYF
TGTGCCAGCCTGGGGTGGAGGGAGCCAGATACGCAGTATTTT
>TRBJ1-1|TRBV30|.|.
CAWSGRGRTEAFF
TGTGCCTGGAGTGGAAGGGGTAGGACTGAAGCTTTCTTT
>TRBJ1-1|TRBV7-2|.|.
CASSLAYGEAFF
TGTGCCAGCAGCTTAGCCTACGGTGAAGCTTTCTTT
>TRBJ1-2|TRBV25-1|.|TRBD1
CASSVSGDRLYGYTF
TGTGCCAGCAGTGTTTCTGGGGACAGGCTCTATGGCTACACCTTC
>TRBJ2-3|TRBV6-6|.|.
CASRADPSTDTQYF
TGTGCCAGCAGGGCTGACCCTAGCACAGATACGCAGTATTTT
>TRBJ1-1|TRBV11-3|.|.
CASSLNGADGQAFF
TGTGCCAGCAGCTTAAATGGGGCCGACGGGCAAGCTTTCTTT
>TRBJ2-1|TRBV7-3|.|.
CASSLREKVGEQFF
TGTGCCAGCAGCTTGAGGGAGAAGGTCGGTGAGCAGTTCTTC
>TRBJ2-7|TRBV5-4|.|.
CASSQDSYEQYF
TGTGCCAGCAGCCAGGACAGCTACGAGCAGTACTTC
>TRBJ2-7|TRBV9|.|.
CASSVEMTRGPYEQYF
TGTGCCAGCAGCGTGGAGATGACTCGGGGCCCCTACGAGCAGTACTTC
>TRBJ1-6|TRBV3-1/TRBV3-2|.|.
CASRPTDNSPLHF
TGTGCCAGCAGACCGACGGATAATTCACCCCTCCACTTT
>TRBJ2-1|TRBV30|.|.
CAWSGEGVTYNEQFF
TGTGCCTGGAGTGGAGAGGGGGTTACGTACAATGAGCAGTTCTTC
>TRBJ1-5|TRBV7-9|.|TRBD1
CASSAGQGDQPQHF
TGTGCCAGCAGCGCCGGACAGGGCGACCAGCCCCAGCATTTT
>TRBJ2-1|TRBV28|.|.
CASSWTGNEQFF
TGTGCCAGCAGTTGGACGGGCAATGAGCAGTTCTTC
>TRBJ2-2|TRBV11-3|once|TRBD2
CASSLMSGVNTGELFF
TGTGCCAGCAGCTTAATGAGCGGGGTGAACACCGGGGAGCTGTTTTTT
>TRBJ1-5|TRBV12-3/TRBV12-4|.|.
CASSFGVAQHF
TGTGCCAGCAGTTTTGGTGTAGCCCAGCATTTT
>TRBJ1-2|TRBV6-2/TRBV6-3|.|.
CASSFSGGYTF
TGTGCCAGCAGTTTTTCGGGAGGCTACACCTTC
>TRBJ2-7|TRBV9|.|.
CASSFTGTDLVEQYF
TGTGCCAGCAGTTTTACCGGGACCGACTTGGTCGAGCAGTACTTC
>TRBJ2-7|TRBV11-3|few|.
CASSLGASSYEQYF
TGTGCCAGCAGCTTAGGCGCTAGCTCCTACGAGCAGTACTTC
>TRBJ1-2|TRBV20-1|.|.
CSARGEDGYTF
TGCAGTGCCCGAGGGGAGGATGGCTACACCTTC
>TRBJ2-5|TRBV9|.|TRBD2
CASSGPSGLEETQYF
TGTGCCAGCAGCGGACCCTCGGGACTAGAGGAGACCCAGTACTTC
>TRBJ2-2|TRBV2|.|TRBD1
CASVRGPLNTGELFF
TGTGCCAGCGTCAGGGGGCCCCTGAACACCGGGGAGCTGTTTTTT
>TRBJ2-1|TRBV7-3|.|.
CASLRDSYNEQFF
TGTGCCAGCCTCAGGGACTCCTACAATGAGCAGTTCTTC
>TRBJ2-3|TRBV5-1|.|.
CASRRVITLSTDTQYF
TGCGCCAGTAGGAGGGTCATAACCCTAAGCACAGATACGCAGTATTTT
>TRBJ1-5|TRBV6-6|few|TRBD1
CASSWGGQGANQPQHF
TGTGCCAGCAGTTGGGGAGGACAGGGGGCCAATCAGCCCCAGCATTTT
>TRBJ2-7|TRBV19|.|TRBD2
CASRTGGGSYEQYF
TGTGCCAGTAGGACCGGGGGAGGGTCCTACGAGCAGTACTTC
>TRBJ2-2|TRBV5-1|.|.
CASSDGTYGELFF
TGCGCCAGCAGCGATGGGACATACGGGGAGCTGTTTTTT
>TRBJ2-3|TRBV7-6|.|TRBD2
CASSFRLAASTDTQYF
TGTGCCAGCAGCTTCAGGCTAGCGGCTAGCACAGATACGCAGTATTTT
>TRBJ1-4|TRBV7-9|.|.
CASSSSGITNEKLFF
TGTGCCAGCAGCTCGTCCGGGATAACTAATGAAAAACTGTTTTTT
>TRBJ1-1|TRBV5-4|.|.
CASSQRDTEAFF
TGTGCCAGCAGCCAGAGGGACACTGAAGCTTTCTTT
>TRBJ2-2|TRBV7-9|.|.
CASSGPGNTGELFF
TGTGCCAGCAGCGGCCCGGGGAACACCGGGGAGCTGTTTTTT
>TRBJ2-5|TRBV6-5|.|.
CASSYSRAQYF
TGTGCCAGCAGTTACTCAAGAGCTCAGTACTTC
>TRBJ2-3|TRBV7-2|.|.
CASSLDSGRELGTQYF
TGTGCCAGCAGCTTAGACTCCGGCAGGGAATTGGGTACGCAGTATTTT
>TRBJ1-5|TRBV25-1|.|.
CASMYRQPQHF
TGTGCCAGCATGTATCGTCAGCCCCAGCATTTT
>TRBJ1-5|TRBV7-9|.|.
CASSLGRSNQPQHF
TGTGCCAGCAGCTTGGGCCGAAGCAATCAGCCCCAGCATTTT
>TRBJ1-6|TRBV11-2|.|.
CASSSVRVWSYNSPLHF
TGTGCCAGCAGCTCTGTCAGGGTGTGGTCCTATAATTCACCCCTCCACTTT
>TRBJ2-5|TRBV7-2|.|TRBD1
CASSSRGRGQGQETQYF
TGTGCCAGCAGCTCACGCGGACGGGGACAGGGGCAAGAGACCCAGTACTTC
>TRBJ1-6|TRBV7-2|.|.
CASSLGGGSGSPLHF
TGTGCCAGCAGCTTAGGGGGAGGGTCCGGTTCACCCCTCCACTTT
>TRBJ1-3|TRBV9|.|.
CASSVAGNTIYF
TGTGCCAGCAGCGTAGCTGGAAACACCATATATTTT
>TRBJ2-1|TRBV9|.|.
CASSVAGEQFF
TGTGCCAGCAGCGTAGCTGGGGAGCAGTTCTTC
>TRBJ2-1|TRBV6-5|.|.
CASSRDQTSGEQFF
TGTGCCAGCAGCCGGGACCAGACTTCGGGTGAGCAGTTCTTC
>TRBJ1-5|TRBV6-2/TRBV6-3|.|TRBD1
CASSYRDGTGNQPQHF
TGTGCCAGCAGTTACCGAGACGGGACAGGAAATCAGCCCCAGCATTTT
>TRBJ1-3|TRBV18|few|TRBD1
CASSQSPTGTGNTIYF
TGTGCCAGCTCACAGAGTCCGACAGGGACTGGAAACACCATATATTTT